A selection of T cell receptor beta chains follows, all from one sample in a study. MiXCR, applied by TCRdb to the 5' RACE reads, yields one record per CDR3 protein. The table shows roughly 45,000 distinct CDR3 sequences, with around 28% occurring only once. Input material: tumor-infiltrating memory CD4+ T cells sorted from the breast tumor. The source of these receptors is a female donor with breast cancer. CDR3s include the opening cysteine and the closing phenylalanine or tryptophan.

v_call	j_call	cdr3_aa
TRBV29-1	TRBJ1-4	CSVVSGVGEKLFF
TRBV18	TRBJ2-5	CASSPRGRQETQYF
TRBV10-3	TRBJ1-1	CAISGGQGANTEAFF
TRBV5-1	TRBJ1-1	CASSLATGVGFEAFF
TRBV27	TRBJ1-2	CASSLGGPNYGYTF
TRBV6-2/TRBV6-3	TRBJ2-5	CASRGTLETQYF
TRBV4-3	TRBJ2-3	CASSPTSVTDTQYF
TRBV7-3	TRBJ2-3	CASRKDQGTDTQYF
TRBV28	TRBJ2-1	CASTPRLSGSHEQFF
TRBV5-1	TRBJ2-7	CASSFGTGGYEQYF
TRBV25-1	TRBJ2-7	CASRTGGLSGEQYF
TRBV7-9	TRBJ2-5	CASSTHRAGGETQYF
TRBV2	TRBJ2-5	CASSDLVDGTQYF
TRBV5-1	TRBJ1-5	CASSLDPGSNQPQHF
TRBV5-1	TRBJ1-1	CASHGATEAFF
TRBV9	TRBJ1-2	CASSVRGMGGYTF
TRBV7-8	TRBJ1-5	CASSPRQNQPQHF
TRBV7-2	TRBJ2-3	CASGLVGRGVADTQYF
TRBV12-3/TRBV12-4	TRBJ2-1	CASSRGQGRSYNEQFF
TRBV5-1	TRBJ2-2	CTSSQPDREPGELFF
TRBV12-5	TRBJ1-3	CASGNTPSGNTIYF
TRBV6-5	TRBJ1-2	CASSYWGGGSYGYTF
TRBV19	TRBJ1-1	CTSSNPGQGIAAFF
TRBV5-1	TRBJ2-1	CASSLTSGGNNEQFF
TRBV7-6	TRBJ1-4	CATPPGLFF
TRBV24-1	TRBJ2-5	CATGQVRQGEETQYF
TRBV2	TRBJ2-1	CASNPETSGGFGEQFF
TRBV6-1	TRBJ2-1	CASGTGPVDEQFF
TRBV28	TRBJ1-5	CASTPRRPRTGLNQPQHF
TRBV5-1	TRBJ2-5	CASSVTGVWETQYF
TRBV29-1	TRBJ2-5	CSVEASRGETQYF
TRBV5-6	TRBJ2-3	CASSLRTGTDTQYF
TRBV20-1	TRBJ2-5	CSARGSAGGQETQYF
TRBV12-3/TRBV12-4	TRBJ2-3	CASMGGVTDTQYF
TRBV4-1	TRBJ2-1	CASSLPQDEQFF
TRBV5-1	TRBJ2-3	CASSLVGTGASDTQYF